The rows below give T cell receptor beta chains drawn from one sample of a study of T cell responses to AZD1222 COVID-19 vaccine. Some clones are missing from TCRdb's copy, which holds only in-frame ones; the method was immunoSEQ multiplex PCR. This sample has about 97,000 clones, with about 88% found just once. The sequencing used peripheral blood, collected on day 0 of AZD1222 vaccination. These receptors all stem from an adult in good health. The CDR3 runs from the conserved cysteine through the conserved F or W. The order of the fields is clone size, D gene, V gene, J gene, CDR3 DNA, CDR3 protein. The D gene is left open where the match is weak. Clone size is stated in some rows and not others, as once, few, many or a class when expanded.

>-|TRBD1|TRBV2|TRBJ2-7
TGTGCCAGCAGTTGGGGGACAGGGGTCTACGAGCAGTACTTC
CASSWGTGVYEQYF
>once|TRBD1|TRBV9|TRBJ1-1
TGTGCCAGCAGCGAGCTGGGACAGGTGCCCCAAGGGCCTGAAGCTTTCTTT
CASSELGQVPQGPEAFF
>-|-|TRBV11-3|TRBJ1-1
TGTGCCAGCAGCTTAACCCAGAACACTGAAGCTTTCTTT
CASSLTQNTEAFF
>-|-|TRBV5-4|TRBJ1-2
TGTGCCAGCAGCTTGGCGGGGAGGGAAGCTAACTATGGCTACACCTTC
CASSLAGREANYGYTF
>-|TRBD1|TRBV4-3|TRBJ2-7
TGCGCCAGCAGCAGGGGACAGGGGTCCTACGAGCAGTACTTC
CASSRGQGSYEQYF
>-|TRBD1|TRBV6-5|TRBJ1-1
TGTGCCAGCAGTCCCTACTTAGGGACAGGGTTTGAAGCTTTCTTT
CASSPYLGTGFEAFF
>-|-|TRBV19|TRBJ1-5
TGTGCCAGTAGGGGTGTCCGGGGTCCTCAGCATTTT
CASRGVRGPQHF
>once|-|TRBV30|TRBJ2-7
TGTGCCTGGAGGGTACCAGGTTGGGGTCCCTACGAGCAGTACTTC
CAWRVPGWGPYEQYF
>-|-|TRBV12-3/TRBV12-4|TRBJ2-2
TGTGCCAGCAGTTTTCCCACCGGGGAGCTGTTTTTT
CASSFPTGELFF
>-|TRBD2|TRBV5-1|TRBJ2-1
TGCGCCAGCAGCTTTGGGACTAGCGGGGGCCTTAGCTCCTACAATGAGCAGTTCTTC
CASSFGTSGGLSSYNEQFF
>-|-|TRBV4-2|TRBJ1-2
TGTGCCAGCAGCCAAGCAGGGGTAACTAACTATGGCTACACCTTC
CASSQAGVTNYGYTF
>few|-|TRBV6-1|TRBJ1-5
TGTGCCAGCAGTGAAGGGCTCCGGGGCGATCAGCCCCAGCATTTT
CASSEGLRGDQPQHF
>-|-|TRBV12-3/TRBV12-4|TRBJ1-5
TGTGCCAGCAGTTCAGCCAGCAATCAGCCCCAGCATTTT
CASSSASNQPQHF
>-|TRBD1|TRBV4-1|TRBJ2-7
TGCGCCAGCAGCCAGGGGACAGGGATCGGCGAGCAGTACTTC
CASSQGTGIGEQYF
>once|TRBD1|TRBV4-1|TRBJ1-3
TGCGCCAGCAGCCCCTACCCGGACAGGGGACTTTCTGGAAACACCATATATTTT
CASSPYPDRGLSGNTIYF
>-|TRBD1|TRBV18|TRBJ2-1
TGTGCCAGCTCACTCACGACAGGGATGGATGAGCAGTTCTTC
CASSLTTGMDEQFF
>-|-|TRBV20-1|TRBJ1-1
TGCAGTGCTAGAATGGGGCTGGAAGCTTTCTTT
CSARMGLEAFF
>-|TRBD1|TRBV5-1|TRBJ1-1
TGCGCCAGCAGATCTACAGGGGCGGTGAACACTGAAGCTTTCTTT
CASRSTGAVNTEAFF
>-|-|TRBV4-3|TRBJ1-4
TGCGCCAGCAGCCAATCCGCCGGAATTAATGAAAAACTGTTTTTT
CASSQSAGINEKLFF
>-|-|TRBV6-1|TRBJ1-5
TGTGCCAGCAGTGGCCGGGGCTCCACCTTGGGCAATCAGCCCCAGCATTTT
CASSGRGSTLGNQPQHF
>once|-|TRBV18|TRBJ1-4
TGTGCCAGCTCACCACAGGGAGGGGATGAAAAACTGTTTTTT
CASSPQGGDEKLFF
>once|TRBD1|TRBV18|TRBJ1-5
TGTGCCAGCTCAGTCGGGACAGTTGATAGCAATCAGCCCCAGCATTTT
CASSVGTVDSNQPQHF
>-|TRBD2|TRBV27|TRBJ2-7
TGTGCCAGCAGCCCTACTAGCGGGGGGGTGTACGAGCAGTACTTC
CASSPTSGGVYEQYF
>-|-|TRBV5-4|TRBJ2-1
TGTGCCAGCAGCTTCCTATACCGGGCCGAGCACGGTGAGCAGTTCTTC
CASSFLYRAEHGEQFF
>-|TRBD1|TRBV29-1|TRBJ2-7
TGCAGCGTCATGGACAGGAGCTCCTACGAGCAGTACTTC
CSVMDRSSYEQYF
>-|-|TRBV9|TRBJ1-3
TGTGCCAGCAGCCCCTTAGGTAGAGTCTTCTCTGGAAACACCATATATTTT
CASSPLGRVFSGNTIYF
>-|-|TRBV5-1|TRBJ2-5
TGCGCCAGCAGCCCTCCTAGCGAAGAGACCCAGTACTTC
CASSPPSEETQYF
>-|-|TRBV30|TRBJ2-5
TGTGCCTGGAGAAACGGTGGCGGGGTAGGGCAAGAGACCCAGTACTTC
CAWRNGGGVGQETQYF
>-|-|TRBV19|TRBJ1-5
TGTGCCAGTAGTGGGGGAGGGAGCAATCAGCCCCAGCATTTT
CASSGGGSNQPQHF
>-|TRBD2|TRBV29-1|TRBJ2-1
TGCAGCGTTGAAGGACTAGCGGCGAGCTCCTACAATGAGCAGTTCTTC
CSVEGLAASSYNEQFF
>once|-|TRBV28|TRBJ1-5
TGTGCCAGCAGTTTCGAAGGACCGCCAGGGGAAGTTCAGGTATATAGCAATCAGCCCCAGCATTTT
CASSFEGPPGEVQVYSNQPQHF
>-|-|TRBV2|TRBJ1-2
TGTGCCAGCAGTGATGGAGGGGTAGACTATGGCTACACCTTC
CASSDGGVDYGYTF
>-|TRBD1|TRBV6-2/TRBV6-3|TRBJ2-2
TGTGCCAGCAGTTACCTCGACAGGGTGAGGACCGGGGAGCTGTTTTTT
CASSYLDRVRTGELFF
>-|TRBD1|TRBV5-1|TRBJ1-4
TGCGCCAGCAGCTCCTCTCACAGGGGCTGGGATGAAAAACTGTTTTTT
CASSSSHRGWDEKLFF
>-|TRBD1|TRBV2|TRBJ1-2
TGTGCCAGCAGTGAAGCGCTATGGAGACAGGGGGGTGGCTACACCTTC
CASSEALWRQGGGYTF
>-|TRBD2|TRBV6-2/TRBV6-3|TRBJ2-3
TGTGCCAGCAGTTACACGTCTACGGGGGGGGCCGCAGATACGCAGTATTTT
CASSYTSTGGAADTQYF
>few|TRBD2|TRBV5-1|TRBJ2-1
TGCGCCAGCAGCTTGGTAGGGAGGGACAATGAGCAGTTCTTC
CASSLVGRDNEQFF
>-|TRBD1|TRBV7-9|TRBJ1-1
TGTGCCAGCAGCTGGACAGGAGTTCGAGAGACTGAAGCTTTCTTT
CASSWTGVRETEAFF